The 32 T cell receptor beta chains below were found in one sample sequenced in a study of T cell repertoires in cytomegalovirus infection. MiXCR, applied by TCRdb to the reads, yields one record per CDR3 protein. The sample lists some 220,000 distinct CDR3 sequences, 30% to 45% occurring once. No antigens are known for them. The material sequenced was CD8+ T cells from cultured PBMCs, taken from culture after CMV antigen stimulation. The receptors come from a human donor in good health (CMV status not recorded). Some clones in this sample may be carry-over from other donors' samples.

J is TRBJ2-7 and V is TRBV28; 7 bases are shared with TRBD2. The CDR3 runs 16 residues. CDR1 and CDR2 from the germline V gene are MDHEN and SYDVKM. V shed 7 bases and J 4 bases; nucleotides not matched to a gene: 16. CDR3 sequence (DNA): TGTGCCAGCACCGAAGAGGGCGGGAGAGCGCTGTACGAGCAGTACTTC. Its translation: CASTEEGGRALYEQYF.

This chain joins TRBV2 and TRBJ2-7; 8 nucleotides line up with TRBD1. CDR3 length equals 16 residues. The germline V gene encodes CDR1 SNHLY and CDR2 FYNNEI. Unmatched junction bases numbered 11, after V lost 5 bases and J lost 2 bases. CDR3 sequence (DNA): TGTGCCAGCAGTAAGACCAGACAGGGGCCCACCTACGAGCAGTACTTC. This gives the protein CASSKTRQGPTYEQYF.

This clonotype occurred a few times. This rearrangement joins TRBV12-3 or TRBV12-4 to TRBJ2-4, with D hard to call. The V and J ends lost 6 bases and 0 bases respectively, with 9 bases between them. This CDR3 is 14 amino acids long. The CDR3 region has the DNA TGTGCCAGCAGCCCACAGTTAGCCAAAAACATTCAGTACTTC. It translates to CASSPQLAKNIQYF.

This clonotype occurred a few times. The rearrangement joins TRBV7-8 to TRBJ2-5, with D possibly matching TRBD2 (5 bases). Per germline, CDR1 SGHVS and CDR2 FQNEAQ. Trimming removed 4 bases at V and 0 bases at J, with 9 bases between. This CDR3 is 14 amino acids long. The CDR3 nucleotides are TGTGCCAGCAGCTCTCGGGGATACCAAGAGACCCAGTACTTC. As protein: CASSSRGYQETQYF. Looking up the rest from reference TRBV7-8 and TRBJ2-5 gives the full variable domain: GAGVSQSPRYKVAKRGQDVALRCDPISGHVSLFWYQQALGQGPEFLTYFQNEAQLDKSGLPSDRFFAERPEGSVSTLKIQRTQQEDSAVYLCASSSRGYQETQYFGPGTRLLVL.

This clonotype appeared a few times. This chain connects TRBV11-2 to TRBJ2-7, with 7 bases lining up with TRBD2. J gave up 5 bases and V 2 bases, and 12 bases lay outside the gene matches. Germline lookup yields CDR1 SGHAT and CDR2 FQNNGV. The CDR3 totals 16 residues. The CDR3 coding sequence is TGTGCCAGCAGCTTAAGCGGTTTGGCGGGAGAGGACGAGCAGTACTTC. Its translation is CASSLSGLAGEDEQYF.

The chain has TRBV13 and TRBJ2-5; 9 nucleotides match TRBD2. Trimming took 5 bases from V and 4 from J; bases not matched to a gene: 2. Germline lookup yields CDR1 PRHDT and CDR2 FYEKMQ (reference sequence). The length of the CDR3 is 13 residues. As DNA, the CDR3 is TGTGCCAGCAGCGATAGCGGGGGAGAGACCCAGTACTTC. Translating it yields CASSDSGGETQYF. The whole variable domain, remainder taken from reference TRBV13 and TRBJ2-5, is AAGVIQSPRHLIKEKRETATLKCYPIPRHDTVYWYQQGPGQDPQFLISFYEKMQSDKGSIPDRFSAQQFSDYHSELNMSSLELGDSALYFCASSDSGGETQYFGPGTRLLVL.

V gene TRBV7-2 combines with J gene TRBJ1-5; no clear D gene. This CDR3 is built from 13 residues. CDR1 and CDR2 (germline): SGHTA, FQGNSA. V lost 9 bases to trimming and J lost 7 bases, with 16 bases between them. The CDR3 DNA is TGTGCCAGTGATGACGGGGTCGAACAGCCCCAGCATTTT. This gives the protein CASDDGVEQPQHF.

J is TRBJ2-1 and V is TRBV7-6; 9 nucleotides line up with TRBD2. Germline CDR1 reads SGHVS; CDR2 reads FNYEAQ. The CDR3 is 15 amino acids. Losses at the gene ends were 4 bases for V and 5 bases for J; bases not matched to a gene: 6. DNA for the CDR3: TGTGCCAGCAGCTCCCTATTAGCGGGAGACAATGAGCAGTTCTTC. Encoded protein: CASSSLLAGDNEQFF. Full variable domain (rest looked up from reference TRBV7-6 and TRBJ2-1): GAGVSQSPRYKVTKRGQDVALRCDPISGHVSLYWYRQALGQGPEFLTYFNYEAQQDKSGLPNDRFSAERPEGSISTLTIQRTEQRDSAMYRCASSSLLAGDNEQFFGPGTRLTVL.

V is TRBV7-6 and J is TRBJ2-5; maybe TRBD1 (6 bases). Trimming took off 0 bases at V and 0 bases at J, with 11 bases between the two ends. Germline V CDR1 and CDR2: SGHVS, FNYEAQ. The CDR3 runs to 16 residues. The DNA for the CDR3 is TGTGCCAGCAGCTTAGCTGGGGGACAAAACCAAGAGACCCAGTACTTC. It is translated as CASSLAGGQNQETQYF.

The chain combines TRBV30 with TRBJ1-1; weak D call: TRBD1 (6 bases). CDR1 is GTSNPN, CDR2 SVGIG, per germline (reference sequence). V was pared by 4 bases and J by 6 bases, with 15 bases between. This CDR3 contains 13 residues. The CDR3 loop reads CAWILEGGSEAFF. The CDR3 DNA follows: TGTGCCTGGATCCTAGAGGGGGGATCTGAAGCTTTCTTT.

The CDR3 loop is CASGPGTSFYEQYF. The CDR3, as DNA: TGTGCCAGCGGACCCGGGACTAGCTTCTACGAGCAGTACTTC. V and J are TRBV27 and TRBJ2-7; 9 bases fit TRBD2. The CDR3 contains 14 residues. With 8 bases clipped from V and 3 bases from J, the junction kept 8 bases outside the gene matches. Germline V CDR1 and CDR2: MNHEY, SMNVEV (reference sequence).

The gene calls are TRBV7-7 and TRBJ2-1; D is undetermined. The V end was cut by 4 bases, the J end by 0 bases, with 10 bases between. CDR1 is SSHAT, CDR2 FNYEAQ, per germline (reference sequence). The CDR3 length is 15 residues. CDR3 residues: CASSSDVSSYNEQFF. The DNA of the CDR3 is TGTGCCAGCAGCTCGGACGTAAGCTCCTACAATGAGCAGTTCTTC.

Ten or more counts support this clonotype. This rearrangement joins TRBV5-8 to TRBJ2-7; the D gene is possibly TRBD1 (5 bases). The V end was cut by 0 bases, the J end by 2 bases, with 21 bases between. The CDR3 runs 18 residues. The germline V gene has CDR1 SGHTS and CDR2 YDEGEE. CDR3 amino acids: CASSLVPGFSVRAYEQYF. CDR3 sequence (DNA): TGTGCCAGCAGCTTGGTCCCAGGGTTTTCTGTGCGCGCCTACGAGCAGTACTTC.

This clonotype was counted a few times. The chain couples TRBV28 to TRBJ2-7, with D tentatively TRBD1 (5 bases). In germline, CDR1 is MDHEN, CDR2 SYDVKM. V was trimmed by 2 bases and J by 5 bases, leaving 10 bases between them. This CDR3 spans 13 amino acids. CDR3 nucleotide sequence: TGTGCCAGCAGTTTAGGGGCTTCAAACGAGCAGTACTTC. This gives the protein CASSLGASNEQYF.

In DNA, the CDR3 is TGTGCCAGCAGCCCCTACACAAACGAGCAGTACTTC. Amino acids: CASSPYTNEQYF. This chain uses TRBV7-9 with TRBJ2-7; the D is unclear. Looked up from germline, CDR1 is SEHNR and CDR2 is FQNEAQ (reference sequence). V dropped 5 bases and J dropped 5 bases, with 10 bases sitting between them. This CDR3 contains 12 residues.

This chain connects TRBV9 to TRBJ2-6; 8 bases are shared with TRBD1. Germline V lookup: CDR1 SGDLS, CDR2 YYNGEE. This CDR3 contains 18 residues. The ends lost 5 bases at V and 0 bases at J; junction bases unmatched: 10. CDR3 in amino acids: CASSIVDRVYSGANVLTF. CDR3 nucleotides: TGTGCCAGCAGTATCGTGGACAGGGTGTACTCTGGGGCCAACGTCCTGACTTTC.

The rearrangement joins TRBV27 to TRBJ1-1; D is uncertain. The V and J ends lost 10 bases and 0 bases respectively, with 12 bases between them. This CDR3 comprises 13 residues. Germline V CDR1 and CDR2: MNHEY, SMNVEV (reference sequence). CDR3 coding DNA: TGTGCCACCTGGGGAACTCTGAACACTGAAGCTTTCTTT. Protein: CATWGTLNTEAFF.

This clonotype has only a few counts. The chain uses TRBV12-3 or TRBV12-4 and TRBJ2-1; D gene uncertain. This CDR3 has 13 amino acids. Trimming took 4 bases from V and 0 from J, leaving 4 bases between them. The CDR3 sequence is CASSSRSYNEQFF. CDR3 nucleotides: TGTGCCAGCAGTTCCCGCTCCTACAATGAGCAGTTCTTC.

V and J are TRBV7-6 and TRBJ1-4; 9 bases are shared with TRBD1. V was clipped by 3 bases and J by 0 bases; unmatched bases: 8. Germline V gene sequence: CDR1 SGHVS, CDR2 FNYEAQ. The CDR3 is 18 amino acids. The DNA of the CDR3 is TGTGCCAGCAGCTTTTACAGGGGGCGGGCCGCAACTAATGAAAAACTGTTTTTT. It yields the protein CASSFYRGRAATNEKLFF. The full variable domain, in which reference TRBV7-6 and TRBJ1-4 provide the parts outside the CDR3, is GAGVSQSPRYKVTKRGQDVALRCDPISGHVSLYWYRQALGQGPEFLTYFNYEAQQDKSGLPNDRFSAERPEGSISTLTIQRTEQRDSAMYRCASSFYRGRAATNEKLFFGSGTQLSVL.

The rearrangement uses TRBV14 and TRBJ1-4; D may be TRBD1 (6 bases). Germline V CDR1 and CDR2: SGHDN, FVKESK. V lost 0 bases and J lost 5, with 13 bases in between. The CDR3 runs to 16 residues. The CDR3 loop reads CASSQEGGHRNEKLFF. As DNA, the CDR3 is TGTGCCAGCAGCCAAGAAGGGGGACACCGAAATGAAAAACTGTTTTTT.

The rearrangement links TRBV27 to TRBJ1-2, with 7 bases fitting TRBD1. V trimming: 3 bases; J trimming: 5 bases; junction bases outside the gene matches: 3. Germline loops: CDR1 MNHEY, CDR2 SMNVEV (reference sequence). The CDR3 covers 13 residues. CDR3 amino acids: CASSLRGRYGYTF. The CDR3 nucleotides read TGTGCCAGCAGTTTGAGGGGGCGTTATGGCTACACCTTC.

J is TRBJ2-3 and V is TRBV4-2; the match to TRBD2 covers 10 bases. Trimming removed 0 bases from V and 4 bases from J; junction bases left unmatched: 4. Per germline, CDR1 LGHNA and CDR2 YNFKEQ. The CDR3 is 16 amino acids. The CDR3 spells CASSQESSGRSDTQYF. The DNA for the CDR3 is TGTGCCAGCAGCCAAGAAAGTAGCGGGAGGTCAGATACGCAGTATTTT.

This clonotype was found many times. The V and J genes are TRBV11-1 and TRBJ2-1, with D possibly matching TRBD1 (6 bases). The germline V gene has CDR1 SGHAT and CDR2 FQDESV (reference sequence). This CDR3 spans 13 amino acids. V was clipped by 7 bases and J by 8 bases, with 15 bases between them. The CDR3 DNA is TGTGCCAGCACCCCGGACAGCCCTCATGAGCAGTTCTTC. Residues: CASTPDSPHEQFF.

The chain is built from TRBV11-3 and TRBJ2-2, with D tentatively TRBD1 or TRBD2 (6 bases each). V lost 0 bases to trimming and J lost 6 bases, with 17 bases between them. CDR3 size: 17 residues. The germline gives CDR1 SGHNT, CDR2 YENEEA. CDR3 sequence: CASSLDGGTRRAGELFF. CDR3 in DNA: TGTGCCAGCAGCTTAGACGGCGGGACACGAAGGGCCGGGGAGCTGTTTTTT.

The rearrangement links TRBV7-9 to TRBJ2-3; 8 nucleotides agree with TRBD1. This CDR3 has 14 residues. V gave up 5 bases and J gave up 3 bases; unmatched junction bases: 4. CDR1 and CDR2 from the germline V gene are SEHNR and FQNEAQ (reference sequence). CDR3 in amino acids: CASSLWTGTDTQYF. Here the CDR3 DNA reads TGTGCCAGCAGCCTGTGGACAGGGACAGATACGCAGTATTTT. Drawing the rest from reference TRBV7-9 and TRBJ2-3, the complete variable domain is DTGVSQNPRHKITKRGQNVTFRCDPISEHNRLYWYRQTLGQGPEFLTYFQNEAQLEKSRLLSDRFSAERPKGSFSTLEIQRTEQGDSAMYLCASSLWTGTDTQYFGPGTRLTVL.

The CDR3 loop reads CASSYLQGPFTDTQYF. CDR3 bases: TGTGCCAGCAGTTATTTACAGGGTCCATTCACAGATACGCAGTATTTT. J is TRBJ2-3 and V is TRBV6-5, with D possibly TRBD1 on 6 matching bases. Looked up from germline, CDR1 is MNHEY and CDR2 is SVGAGI. Trimming left V 3 bases short and J 2 bases short, with 15 bases between. This CDR3 is 16 amino acids long.

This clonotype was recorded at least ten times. The CDR3 sequence: CASSLGIGGISPALITDTQYF. The CDR3 DNA reads as TGCGCCAGCAGCTTGGGTATTGGCGGTATCAGCCCCGCCCTAATCACAGATACGCAGTATTTT. The chain is built from TRBV5-1 and TRBJ2-3; D call uncertain. Germline-derived CDR1 and CDR2 are SGHRS and YFSETQ. V lost 0 bases to trimming and J lost 2 bases, with 28 bases between them. The CDR3 sequence is 21 residues long.

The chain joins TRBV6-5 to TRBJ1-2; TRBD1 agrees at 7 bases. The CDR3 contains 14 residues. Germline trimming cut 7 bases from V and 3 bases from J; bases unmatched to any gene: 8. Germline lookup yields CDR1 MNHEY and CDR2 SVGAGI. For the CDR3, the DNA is TGTGCCAGCAACCCGACAGGGACAGACTATGGCTACACCTTC. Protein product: CASNPTGTDYGYTF.

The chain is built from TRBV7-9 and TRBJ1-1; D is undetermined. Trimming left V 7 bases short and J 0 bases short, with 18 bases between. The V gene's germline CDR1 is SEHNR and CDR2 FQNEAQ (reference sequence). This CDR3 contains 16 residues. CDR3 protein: CASTRRTTDMNTEAFF. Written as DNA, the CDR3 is TGTGCCAGCACCAGGCGGACCACCGATATGAACACTGAAGCTTTCTTT.

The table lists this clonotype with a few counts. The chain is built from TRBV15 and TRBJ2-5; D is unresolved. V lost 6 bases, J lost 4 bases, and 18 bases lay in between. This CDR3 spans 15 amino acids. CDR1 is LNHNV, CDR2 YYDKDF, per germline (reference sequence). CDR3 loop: CATSRVPVGPETQYF. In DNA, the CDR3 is TGTGCCACCAGTCGAGTGCCCGTTGGGCCAGAGACCCAGTACTTC.

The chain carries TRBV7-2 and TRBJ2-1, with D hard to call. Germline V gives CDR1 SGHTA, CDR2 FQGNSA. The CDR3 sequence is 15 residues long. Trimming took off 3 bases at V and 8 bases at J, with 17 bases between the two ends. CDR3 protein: CASSFSEAERYEQFF. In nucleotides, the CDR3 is TGTGCCAGCAGCTTCAGCGAGGCCGAGCGTTATGAGCAGTTCTTC.

CDR3 in amino acids: CASSAGSTEAFF. CDR3 sequence (DNA): TGTGCCAGCAGTGCAGGATCCACTGAAGCTTTCTTT. The chain carries TRBV12-3 or TRBV12-4 and TRBJ1-1, with unresolved D. There are 12 residues in the CDR3. The germline V and J ends were trimmed by 5 bases and 4 bases, with 8 bases remaining between them.